The subject of this entry is one TCR beta chain. Only a few counts were recorded for this clone. Its recognized antigen is unknown. Base quality data are lacking; no much larger clone is found one base away. The sample comes from a study of T cells in localized non-small cell lung cancer (dated by TCRdb to the early 2020s). Turning to the overall study: T cell repertoires of 200 to 250 early-stage NSCLC patients were analyzed, with tumors being compared against uninvolved tumor-adjacent lungs. The cohort consisted of under 300 treatment-naive NSCLC patients whose localized lung tumors had been resected. A mean age of about 66 years was recorded for the NSCLC patients, of whom under 150 were male and 95 to 110 were female. Overall study outcomes, separate from this receptor: Because multi-region tumor sequencing was not done, intratumor heterogeneity could not be ruled out. The highest T cell clonality was observed in uninvolved tumor-adjacent lung, where clonality exceeded that of tumor, suggesting that antigenic responses were more focused in uninvolved tumor-adjacent lung. Of the top 100 tumor clones, a median of approximately 60 were detected in paired uninvolved adjacent lung; under 35 were also among that lung's top 100. Longer overall survival was associated with higher T cell density in blood, whereas shorter survival was associated with higher clonality in adjacent lung. Because the study design was exploratory, TCR variables were selected using unadjusted p-values without false-discovery rate correction.

Taken from the germline V gene, the CDR1 and CDR2 loops are SGHNT and YENEEA. The CDR3 covers 14 residues, taking in both the cysteine and the phenylalanine. Only the CDR3 DNA stays, 42 bases, in frame from base 1. Deletion took 5 bases off V and 7 bases off J, with a span of 17 bases between the germline ends. At diagnosis, peripheral blood, uninvolved tumor-adjacent lung and tumor were collected and were preserved as a mix of fresh-frozen and FFPE material. For TCR repertoire profiling, the blood samples were analyzed as peripheral blood mononuclear cells. TCR beta CDR3 regions were sequenced from DNA using the immunoSEQ Assay. The original pipeline was this. To compute T cell density, TCR beta template counts were normalized to usable DNA, which was estimated by amplifying housekeeping genes. Richness was estimated with the preseqR package, extrapolating to 400,000 templates for PBMC samples and 120,000 templates for tissue samples. Clonality was calculated as one minus Pielou's evenness. Tissue-enriched TCRs were identified through differential abundance testing performed on productive amino-acid clonotypes, with a minimum total count of 5 and an alpha of 0.1. The Jaccard Index and the Morisita Overlap Index were used to measure how much the repertoires overlapped between compartments. GLIPH clustered TCR beta CDR3s with public tetramer-defined viral CDR3s; viral motifs required at least three viral sequences plus V-gene enrichment. This is the immuneACCESS table as TCRdb keeps it, with only in-frame sequences that have V and J called. A part of the clones is gone; compared with another copy, unresolved V genes explain less than half, and the rest is unexplained. The DNA gave D and trimming, while V, J and clone size come from that table. Across this sample there are about 36,000 clones, with roughly 89% seen only once. The top ten clonotypes cover approximately 7.2% of the sample.

The receptor comes from a woman aged 40 to 75 with stage I lung adenocarcinoma. The chain joins TRBV11-3 to TRBJ1-2; the D gene cannot be named for sure. Sequenced material: peripheral blood, taken before any cancer treatment. The nucleotide sequence reads as follows: TGTGCCAGCAGCCAGGAAGCGGGGAGACTTGGCTACACCTTC. The encoded protein is CASSQEAGRLGYTF.